This TCR beta chain was recorded in a study of graft-versus-host responses after intestinal transplantation. The overall study: Uniformly, recipients were administered anti-thymocyte globulin induction with subsequent tacrolimus and steroids for approximately three years.

Germline loops: CDR1 SGHRS, CDR2 YFSETQ. Unmatched junction bases numbered 12, after V lost 7 bases and J lost 4 bases. The CDR3 consists of 15 residues. Study-level findings and limits: Some patients had graft-donor T cell macrochimerism, and their allografts showed high graft-versus-host to host-versus-graft clonal ratios.

As to this clone: Its cognate antigen is unknown.

This table comes from immunoSEQ multiplex PCR, and its TCRdb copy is limited to in-frame clones, with some not included. The sample comprises 75,000 to 100,000 clones, 90% to 95% of which are singletons, and 0.15% to 0.2% rests with the top ten. The material was unstimulated CD4+ T cells sorted from spleen or lymph node cells, obtained before transplant. V usage is TRBV5-1 and J usage is TRBJ2-7; 9 bases line up with TRBD2. This TCR came from a human donor who was the organ donor for an intestinal transplant. CDR3 coding DNA: TGCGCCAGCGGCCCCAAAGATAGCGGGGGTTACGAGCAGTACTTC. Protein product: CASGPKDSGGYEQYF. The whole variable domain, filled in from reference TRBV5-1 and TRBJ2-7, reads KAGVTQTPRYLIKTRGQQVTLSCSPISGHRSVSWYQQTPGQGLQFLFEYFSETQRNKGNFPGRFSGRQFSNSRSEMNVSTLELGDSALYLCASGPKDSGGYEQYFGPGTRLTVT.